This T cell receptor (beta chain) was captured by sequencing in a study of immune evolution from preneoplasia to lung adenocarcinoma. Data came from immunoSEQ multiplex PCR; TCRdb stores just in-frame clones and leaves some out. This sample has some 7,700 clones; roughly 76% occur once, and the top ten carry approximately 8.3%. The CDR3 loop spans 14 amino acids. Trimming stripped 3 bases from V and 4 bases from J, with 10 bases between. Germline CDR1 and CDR2: SGHTA and FQGTGA. The sequenced sample was FFPE minimally invasive lung adenocarcinoma tissue. The rearrangement joins TRBV7-3 to TRBJ2-1; D perhaps matches TRBD2 (6 bases). This TCR was sampled from a donor aged 70 or over with lung adenocarcinoma. CDR3 sequence: CASSLGGEYNEQFF. CDR3 in DNA: TGTGCCAGCAGCTTGGGCGGGGAATACAATGAGCAGTTCTTC.